This T cell receptor (beta chain) was observed in a study of blood T cell repertoires in COVID-19. Original processing methods: Amplification with reference gene primers provided the estimates of nucleated cell counts. The protocol was immunoSEQ multiplex PCR, while the TCRdb copy is restricted to in-frame clones and leaves out a portion. D and trimming were read from the DNA, whereas the V and J calls and clone size are those reported in that table. Found here are just over 350,000 clones, roughly 87% of them singletons; the top ten hold 2.5% to 3%. Grouping used clinical history reported by participants in a survey and questionnaire. The receptor comes from a young woman who had recovered from COVID-19. The sample consisted of PBMCs or T cells enriched from blood (not recorded which).

In nucleotides, the CDR3 is TGTGCCAGCAGTTTAGCGTCGCGGGGGCGGGACACAGATACGCAGTATTTT. Amino acids: CASSLASRGRDTDTQYF. The gene calls are TRBV27 and TRBJ2-3; maybe TRBD2 (7 bases). The CDR3 covers 17 residues. Trimming took 2 bases from V and 2 from J, leaving 17 bases between them. The germline CDR1 and CDR2 sequences are MNHEY and SMNVEV (reference sequence).